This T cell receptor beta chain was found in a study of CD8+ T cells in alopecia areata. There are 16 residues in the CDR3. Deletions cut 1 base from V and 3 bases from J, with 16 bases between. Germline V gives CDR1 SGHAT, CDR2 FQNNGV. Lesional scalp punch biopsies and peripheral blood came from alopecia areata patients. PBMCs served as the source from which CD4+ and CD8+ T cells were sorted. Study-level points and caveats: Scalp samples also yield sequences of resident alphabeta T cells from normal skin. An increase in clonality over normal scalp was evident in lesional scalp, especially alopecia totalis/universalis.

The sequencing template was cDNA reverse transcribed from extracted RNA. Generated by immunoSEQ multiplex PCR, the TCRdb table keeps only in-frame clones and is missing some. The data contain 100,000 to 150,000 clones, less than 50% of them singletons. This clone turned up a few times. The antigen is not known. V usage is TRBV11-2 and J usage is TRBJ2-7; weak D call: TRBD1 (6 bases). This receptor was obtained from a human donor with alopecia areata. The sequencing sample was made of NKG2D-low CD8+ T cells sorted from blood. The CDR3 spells CASSLGSYGDNYEQYF. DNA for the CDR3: TGTGCCAGCAGCTTAGGATCCTACGGGGACAACTACGAGCAGTACTTC.